A selection of T cell receptor beta chains follows, all from one sample in a study of T cells in Graves' hyperthyroidism and ophthalmopathy. Each CDR3 protein gets one entry after TCRdb re-called the multiplex PCR reads with MiXCR. The sample holds a few hundred thousand distinct CDR3 sequences; around 42% are singletons and the top ten take just over 8%. The sample taken for sequencing was peripheral blood or thyroid tissue (not recorded which). The receptors were gathered from a young woman with Graves' hyperthyroidism. The conserved cysteine and the conserved F or W are not part of the CDR3 here. Clone size is stated in some rows and not others, as once, few, many or a class when expanded.

abundance: -
j_gene: TRBJ1-5
v_gene: TRBV9
CDR3aa: ASRASGWGGSQPQH

abundance: -
j_gene: TRBJ2-5
v_gene: TRBV2
CDR3aa: VFAWQGDGETQY

abundance: -
j_gene: TRBJ1-1
v_gene: TRBV9
CDR3aa: ASSRATPVNTEAS

abundance: -
j_gene: TRBJ1-2
v_gene: TRBV20-1
CDR3aa: SATPARGSYT

abundance: -
j_gene: TRBJ2-7
v_gene: TRBV20-1
CDR3aa: SAPPGTGPYEQY

abundance: many
j_gene: TRBJ1-2
v_gene: TRBV19
CDR3aa: ASTHGQGGYT

abundance: few
j_gene: TRBJ1-1
v_gene: TRBV7-9
CDR3aa: ASSSKGRFMAF

abundance: -
j_gene: TRBJ1-5
v_gene: TRBV7-9
CDR3aa: ASGKGQGGQPQH

abundance: -
j_gene: TRBJ1-2
v_gene: TRBV20-1
CDR3aa: SASPPGAKGYT

abundance: -
j_gene: TRBJ2-7
v_gene: TRBV10-3
CDR3aa: AISEPRTGVVEQY

abundance: many
j_gene: TRBJ1-2
v_gene: TRBV15
CDR3aa: ATSRAVPTGGGYGYT

abundance: many
j_gene: TRBJ2-7
v_gene: TRBV10-3
CDR3aa: AISEWSSGTYEQY

abundance: -
j_gene: TRBJ2-5
v_gene: TRBV28
CDR3aa: ASRGGAVTQY

abundance: few
j_gene: TRBJ1-5
v_gene: TRBV5-6
CDR3aa: ASSDGTGGQPQH

abundance: -
j_gene: TRBJ2-3
v_gene: TRBV24-1
CDR3aa: ATSDKGQGGDTQY

abundance: few
j_gene: TRBJ2-5
v_gene: TRBV20-1
CDR3aa: SARERPHETQY

abundance: -
j_gene: TRBJ2-3
v_gene: TRBV24-1
CDR3aa: ATSDPRLAGERDTQY

abundance: once
j_gene: TRBJ1-1
v_gene: TRBV6-1
CDR3aa: ASGAGNTEAF

abundance: once
j_gene: TRBJ1-3
v_gene: TRBV20-1
CDR3aa: SAKGTAPSGNTIY

abundance: few
j_gene: TRBJ2-7
v_gene: TRBV6-5
CDR3aa: ASSYGDSGQY

abundance: many
j_gene: TRBJ2-5
v_gene: TRBV25-1
CDR3aa: ASSDRTETQY

abundance: -
j_gene: TRBJ2-7
v_gene: TRBV7-2
CDR3aa: ASSIIGESLIYEQY

abundance: -
j_gene: TRBJ2-5
v_gene: TRBV2
CDR3aa: ASSDNRETQY

abundance: -
j_gene: TRBJ1-5
v_gene: TRBV29-1
CDR3aa: SADRGVQPQH

abundance: -
j_gene: TRBJ1-5
v_gene: TRBV24-1
CDR3aa: ATSDGTFAGGGYSNQPQH

abundance: many
j_gene: TRBJ2-6
v_gene: TRBV2
CDR3aa: ASSEVSGANVLT

abundance: few
j_gene: TRBJ1-1
v_gene: TRBV29-1
CDR3aa: SVPGQGSTEAF

abundance: -
j_gene: TRBJ1-2
v_gene: TRBV29-1
CDR3aa: SVWDTTNYGYT